This record looks at one T cell receptor (beta chain) sequence and its context. TCRdb re-analysed the 5' RACE reads in MiXCR, keeping a single row per CDR3 protein. The data hold around 84,000 distinct CDR3 sequences, with about 10% observed a single time. V lost 4 bases, J lost 2 bases, and 8 bases stayed unmatched. Germline V gene lookup returns CDR1 SGDLS and CDR2 YYNGEE. The CDR3 is made up of 15 amino acids. The data belong to a study of early T cells in non-severe SARS-CoV-2 infection. The receptor's source is an adult who was a healthcare worker with PCR-confirmed SARS-CoV-2 infection or an uninfected control (not recorded which). V and J are TRBV9 and TRBJ2-7; TRBD2 matches at 8 bases. Sequencing used whole blood, obtained at baseline. CDR3: CASSSASGPPYEQYF. DNA for the CDR3: TGTGCCAGCAGCTCTGCTAGCGGGCCTCCCTACGAGCAGTACTTC.